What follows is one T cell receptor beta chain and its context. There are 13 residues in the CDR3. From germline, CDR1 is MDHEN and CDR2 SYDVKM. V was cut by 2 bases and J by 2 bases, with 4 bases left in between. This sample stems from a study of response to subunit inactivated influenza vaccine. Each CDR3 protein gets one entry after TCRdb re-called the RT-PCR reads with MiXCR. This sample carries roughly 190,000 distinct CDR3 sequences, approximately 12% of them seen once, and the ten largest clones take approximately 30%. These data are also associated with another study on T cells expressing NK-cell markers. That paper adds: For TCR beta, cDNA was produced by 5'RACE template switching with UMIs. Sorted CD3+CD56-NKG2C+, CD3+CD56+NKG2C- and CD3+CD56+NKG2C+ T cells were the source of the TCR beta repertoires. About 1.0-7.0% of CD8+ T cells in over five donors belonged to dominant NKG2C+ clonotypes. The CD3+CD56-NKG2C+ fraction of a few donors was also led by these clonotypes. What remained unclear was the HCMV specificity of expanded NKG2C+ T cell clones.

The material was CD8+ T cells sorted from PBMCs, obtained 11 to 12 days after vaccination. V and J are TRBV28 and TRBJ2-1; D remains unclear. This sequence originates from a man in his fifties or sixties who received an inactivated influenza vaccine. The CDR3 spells CASSLLAYNEQFF. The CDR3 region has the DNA TGTGCCAGCAGTTTACTGGCCTACAATGAGCAGTTCTTC. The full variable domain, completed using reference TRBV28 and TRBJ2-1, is DVKVTQSSRYLVKRTGEKVFLECVQDMDHENMFWYRQDPGLGLRLIYFSYDVKMKEKGDIPEGYSVSREKKERFSLILESASTNQTSMYLCASSLLAYNEQFFGPGTRLTVL.